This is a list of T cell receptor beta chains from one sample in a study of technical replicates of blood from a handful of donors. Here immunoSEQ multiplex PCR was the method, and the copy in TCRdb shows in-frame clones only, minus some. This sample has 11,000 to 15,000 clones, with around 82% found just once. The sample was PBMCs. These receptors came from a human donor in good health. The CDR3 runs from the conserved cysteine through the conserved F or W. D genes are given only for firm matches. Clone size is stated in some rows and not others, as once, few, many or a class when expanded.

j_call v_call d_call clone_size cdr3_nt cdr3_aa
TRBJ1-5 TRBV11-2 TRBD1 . TGTGCCAGCAGCTTAGGGACAGGGGTAGAAAGCAATCAGCCCCAGCATTTT CASSLGTGVESNQPQHF
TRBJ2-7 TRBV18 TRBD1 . TGTGCCAGCTCACCAGAACAGGGGGCCTACGAGCAGTACTTC CASSPEQGAYEQYF
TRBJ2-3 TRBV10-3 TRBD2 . TGTGCCATCAGTGAGTCGAAGATAGCGGGAGTGTCAGATACGCAGTATTTT CAISESKIAGVSDTQYF
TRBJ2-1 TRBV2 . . TGTGCCAGCAGGCCGGGGAGCTACAATGAGCAGTTCTTC CASRPGSYNEQFF
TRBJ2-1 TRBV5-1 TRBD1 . TGCGCCAGCAGCCCCACCGGGACCCAACAGGGGTATGAGCAGTTCTTC CASSPTGTQQGYEQFF
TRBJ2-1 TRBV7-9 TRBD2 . TGTGCCAGCAGCTTATCCGGTGTAGCGGGCGGTTCCTACAATGAGCAGTTCTTC CASSLSGVAGGSYNEQFF
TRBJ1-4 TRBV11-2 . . TGTGCCAGCAGCTGGCCTACAGGGTTAAATGAAAAACTGTTTTTT CASSWPTGLNEKLFF
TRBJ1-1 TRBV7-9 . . TGTGCCAGCAGCTTAGCAGGGGGGGAGGGTGTGACCACTGAAGCTTTCTTT CASSLAGGEGVTTEAFF
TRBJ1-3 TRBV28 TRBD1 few TGTGCCAGCAGCCCTGGACAGGGTGGAAACACCATATATTTT CASSPGQGGNTIYF
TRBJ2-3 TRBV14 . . TGTGCCAGCAGCCAAGCCGGACAAACAGATACGCAGTATTTT CASSQAGQTDTQYF
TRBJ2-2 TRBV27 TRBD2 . TGTGCCACCCGCCGGACCGGGACTAGCTGGGACACCGGGGAGCTGTTTTTT CATRRTGTSWDTGELFF
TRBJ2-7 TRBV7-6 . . TGTGCCAGCAGCTTAGTAGAGACCGGGGGGGGACAGGGTTACGAGCAGTACTTC CASSLVETGGGQGYEQYF
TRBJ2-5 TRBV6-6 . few TGTGCCAGCAGTTCCAACGAGCAAGAGACCCAGTACTTC CASSSNEQETQYF
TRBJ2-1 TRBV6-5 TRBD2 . TGTGCCAGCAGCCGGGCTAGCGGTACGGATGAGCAGTTCTTC CASSRASGTDEQFF
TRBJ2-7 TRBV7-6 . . TGTGCCAGCAGCCTATACCGGGAGACCTACGAGCAGTACTTC CASSLYRETYEQYF
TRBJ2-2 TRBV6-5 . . TGTGCCAGCAGTCACAGGGCCACCGGGGAGCTGTTTTTT CASSHRATGELFF
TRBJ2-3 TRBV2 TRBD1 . TGTGCCAGCAGTGAGGACAGGCCAGATACGCAGTATTTT CASSEDRPDTQYF
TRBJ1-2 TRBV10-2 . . TGCGCCAGCAGTGAGACGGGTCTCAGTTATGGCTACACCTTC CASSETGLSYGYTF
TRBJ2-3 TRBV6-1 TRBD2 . TGTGCCAGCAGTGAACTAGCGGGAGGGCAAGATACGCAGTATTTT CASSELAGGQDTQYF
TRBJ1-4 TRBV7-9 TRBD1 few TGTGCCAGCAGCCCGGGACAGGGCTACGAAAAACTGTTTTTT CASSPGQGYEKLFF
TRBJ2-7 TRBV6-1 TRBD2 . TGTGCCAGCAGTGAAGAGGGAGGGTTCTCCTACGAGCAGTACTTC CASSEEGGFSYEQYF
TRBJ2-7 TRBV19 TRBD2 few TGTGCCAGTAGTATCATACTAGCGGGGAGCTCCTACGAGCAGTACTTC CASSIILAGSSYEQYF
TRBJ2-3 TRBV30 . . TGTGCCTGGAGCGGGGACAACACAGATACGCAGTATTTT CAWSGDNTDTQYF
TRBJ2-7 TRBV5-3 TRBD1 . TGTGCCAGAAGCTCTGACAGGGTAGAATACGAGCAGTACTTC CARSSDRVEYEQYF
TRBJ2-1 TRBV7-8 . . TGTGCCAGCAGCTTAGGGCCAAACAATGAGCAGTTCTTC CASSLGPNNEQFF
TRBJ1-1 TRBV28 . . TGTGCCAGCAGTTTGAGGGGAGGAGGACTACTTTTGAACACTGAAGCTTTCTTT CASSLRGGGLLLNTEAFF
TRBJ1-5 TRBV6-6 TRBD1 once TGTGCCAGCAGTTCTCACCCGGGACAGGGAAATCAGCCCCAGCATTTT CASSSHPGQGNQPQHF
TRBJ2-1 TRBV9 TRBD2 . TGTGCCAGCAGCGTGTGGGCTAGCGGGCCGGGGGCCTACAATGAGCAGTTCTTC CASSVWASGPGAYNEQFF
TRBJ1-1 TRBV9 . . TGTGCCAGCAGCGTAGCGGAGTACACTGAAGCTTTCTTT CASSVAEYTEAFF
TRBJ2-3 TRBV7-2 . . TGTGCCAGCACTGCGCTGGGGGCTTTGGGCACAGATACGCAGTATTTT CASTALGALGTDTQYF
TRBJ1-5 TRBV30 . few TGTGCCTGGAGTACGGCAGGGGGCAATCAGCCCCAGCATTTT CAWSTAGGNQPQHF
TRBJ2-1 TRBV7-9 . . TGTGCCAGCAGCTTAGTGGGCTTCGAGCAGTTCTTC CASSLVGFEQFF